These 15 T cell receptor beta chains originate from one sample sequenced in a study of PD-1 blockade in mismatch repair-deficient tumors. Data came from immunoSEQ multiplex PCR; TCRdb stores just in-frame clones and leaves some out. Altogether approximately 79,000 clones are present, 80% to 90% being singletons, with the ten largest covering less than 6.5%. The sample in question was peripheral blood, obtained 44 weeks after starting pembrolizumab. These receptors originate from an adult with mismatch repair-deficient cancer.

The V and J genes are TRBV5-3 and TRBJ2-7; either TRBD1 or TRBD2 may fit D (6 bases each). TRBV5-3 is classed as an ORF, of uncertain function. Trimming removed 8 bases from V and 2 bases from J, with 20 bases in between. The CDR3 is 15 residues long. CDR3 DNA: TGTGCCAGCCTAAACGGGGGCAGGAAAGCCTACGAGCAGTACTTC. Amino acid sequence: CASLNGGRKAYEQYF.

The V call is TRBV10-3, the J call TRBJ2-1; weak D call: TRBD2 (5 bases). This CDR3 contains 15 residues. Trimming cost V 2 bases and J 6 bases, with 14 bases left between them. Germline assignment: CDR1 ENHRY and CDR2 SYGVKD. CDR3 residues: CAISETGIAGNEQFF. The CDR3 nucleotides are TGTGCCATCAGTGAGACGGGAATAGCTGGCAATGAGCAGTTCTTC.

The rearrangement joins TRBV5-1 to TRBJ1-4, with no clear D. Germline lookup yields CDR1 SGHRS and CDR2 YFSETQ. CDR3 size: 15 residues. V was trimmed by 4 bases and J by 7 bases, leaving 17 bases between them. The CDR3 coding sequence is TGCGCCAGCAGCCCCCGAGAAGGGTCGGGTGAAAAACTGTTTTTT. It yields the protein CASSPREGSGEKLFF.

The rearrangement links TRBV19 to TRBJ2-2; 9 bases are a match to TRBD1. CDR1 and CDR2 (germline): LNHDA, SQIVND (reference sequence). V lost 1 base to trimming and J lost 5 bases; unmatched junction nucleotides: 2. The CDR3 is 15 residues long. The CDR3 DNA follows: TGTGCCAGTAGTATAGTGACAGGGGGAACCGGGGAGCTGTTTTTT. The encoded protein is CASSIVTGGTGELFF.

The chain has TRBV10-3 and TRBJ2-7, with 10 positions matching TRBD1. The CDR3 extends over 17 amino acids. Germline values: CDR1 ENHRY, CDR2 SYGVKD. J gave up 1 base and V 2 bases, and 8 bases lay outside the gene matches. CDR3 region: CAISELQDRGTSYEQYF. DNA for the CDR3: TGTGCCATCAGTGAGCTACAGGACAGGGGGACTTCCTACGAGCAGTACTTC.

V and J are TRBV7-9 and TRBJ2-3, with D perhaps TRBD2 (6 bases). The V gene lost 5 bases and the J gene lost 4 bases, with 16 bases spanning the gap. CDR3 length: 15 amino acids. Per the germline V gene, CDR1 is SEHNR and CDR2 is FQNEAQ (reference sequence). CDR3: CASSQVVGSADTQYF. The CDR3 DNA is TGTGCCAGCAGCCAAGTGGTCGGGAGTGCAGATACGCAGTATTTT.

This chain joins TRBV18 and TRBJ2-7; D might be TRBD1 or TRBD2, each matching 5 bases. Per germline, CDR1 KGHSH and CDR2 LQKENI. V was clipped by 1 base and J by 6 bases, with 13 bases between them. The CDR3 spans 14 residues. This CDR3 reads CASSPRDGRVEQYF. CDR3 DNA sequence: TGTGCCAGCTCACCACGGGACGGGCGGGTCGAGCAGTACTTC.

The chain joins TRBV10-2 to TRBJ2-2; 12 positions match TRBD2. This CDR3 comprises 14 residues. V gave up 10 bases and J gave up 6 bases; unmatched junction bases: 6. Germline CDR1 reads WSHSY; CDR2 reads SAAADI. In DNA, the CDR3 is TGCGCCACCTCTAGCGGGAGGGGGGCCGGGGAGCTGTTTTTT. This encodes CATSSGRGAGELFF.

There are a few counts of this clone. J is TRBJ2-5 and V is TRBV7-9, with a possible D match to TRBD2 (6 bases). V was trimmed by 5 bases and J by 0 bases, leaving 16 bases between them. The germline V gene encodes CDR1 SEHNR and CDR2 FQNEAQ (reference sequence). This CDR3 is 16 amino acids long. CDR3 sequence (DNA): TGTGCCAGCAGCACACACTGGGCTAGCGACCAAGAGACCCAGTACTTC. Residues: CASSTHWASDQETQYF.

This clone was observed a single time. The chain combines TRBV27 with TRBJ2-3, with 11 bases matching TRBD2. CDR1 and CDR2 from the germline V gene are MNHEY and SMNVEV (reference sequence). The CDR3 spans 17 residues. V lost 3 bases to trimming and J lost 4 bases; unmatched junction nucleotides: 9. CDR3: CASSLGASGRFADTQYF. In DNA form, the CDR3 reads TGTGCCAGCAGTTTGGGAGCTAGCGGGAGGTTCGCAGATACGCAGTATTTT.

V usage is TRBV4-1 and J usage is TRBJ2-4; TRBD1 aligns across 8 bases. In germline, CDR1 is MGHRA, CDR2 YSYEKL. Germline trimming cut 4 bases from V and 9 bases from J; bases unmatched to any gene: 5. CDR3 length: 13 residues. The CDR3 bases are TGCGCCAGCAGCCCGACAGGGGTAGGCATTCAGTACTTC. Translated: CASSPTGVGIQYF.

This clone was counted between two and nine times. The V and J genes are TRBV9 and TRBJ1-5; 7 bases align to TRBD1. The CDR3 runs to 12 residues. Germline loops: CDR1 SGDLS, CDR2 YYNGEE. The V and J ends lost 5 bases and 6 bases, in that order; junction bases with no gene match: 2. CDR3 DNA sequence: TGTGCCAGCAGTCAGGGGGGTCAGCCCCAGCATTTT. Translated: CASSQGGQPQHF.

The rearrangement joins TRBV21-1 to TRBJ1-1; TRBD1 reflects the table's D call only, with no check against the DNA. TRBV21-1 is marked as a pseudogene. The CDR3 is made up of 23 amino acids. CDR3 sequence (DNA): TGTGCCAGCAGCAAATTGGGGCTCTGGACAGGGAAACGAAAACCATCCATGAACACTGAAGCTTTCTTT. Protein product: CASSKLGLWTGKRKPSMNTEAFF.

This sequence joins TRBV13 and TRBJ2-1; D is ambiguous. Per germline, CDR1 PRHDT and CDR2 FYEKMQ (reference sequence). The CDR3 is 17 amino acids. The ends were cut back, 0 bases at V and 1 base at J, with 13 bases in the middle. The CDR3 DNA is TGTGCCAGCAGCTTAGGCTCTAGTTCTGGATCCTACAATGAGCAGTTCTTC. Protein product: CASSLGSSSGSYNEQFF.

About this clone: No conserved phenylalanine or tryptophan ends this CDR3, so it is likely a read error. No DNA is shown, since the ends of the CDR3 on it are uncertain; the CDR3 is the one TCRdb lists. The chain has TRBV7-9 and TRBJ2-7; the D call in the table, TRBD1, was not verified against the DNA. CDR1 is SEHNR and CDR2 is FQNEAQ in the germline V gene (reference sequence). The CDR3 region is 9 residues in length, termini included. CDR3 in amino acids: CASTPDMLL.